The following is a TCR beta chain sequence with its context. The antigen remains undetermined. Sequencing was performed with immunoSEQ multiplex PCR; in TCRdb, only in-frame clones are kept and a portion is missing. The sample shows 35,000 to 40,000 clones, roughly 88% of them seen only once. The data are from a study of STAT3 mutations in large granular lymphocyte leukemia. Trimming took 2 bases from V and 4 from J, leaving 14 bases between them. This CDR3 spans 14 amino acids. CDR1 GTSNPN and CDR2 SVGIG come from the germline V gene (reference sequence). The study, taken as a whole, reports: Differing intervals and regimens complicate linking therapy response to clone burden. In T-cell large granular lymphocyte leukemia, about half of patients showed multiple immunodominant subclonotypes. In about 30% of the 18 patients, new TCR clonotypes emerged after therapy.

The chain combines TRBV30 with TRBJ1-2, with D possibly matching TRBD1 (6 bases). This sequence was found in a human donor with T large granular lymphocyte leukemia. Some clones in this sample may be carry-over from other donors' samples. The specimen sequenced was PBMCs. The CDR3 DNA reads as TGTGCCTGGAGTCTACAGGGTCTGAGCTATGGCTACACCTTC. It translates to CAWSLQGLSYGYTF.